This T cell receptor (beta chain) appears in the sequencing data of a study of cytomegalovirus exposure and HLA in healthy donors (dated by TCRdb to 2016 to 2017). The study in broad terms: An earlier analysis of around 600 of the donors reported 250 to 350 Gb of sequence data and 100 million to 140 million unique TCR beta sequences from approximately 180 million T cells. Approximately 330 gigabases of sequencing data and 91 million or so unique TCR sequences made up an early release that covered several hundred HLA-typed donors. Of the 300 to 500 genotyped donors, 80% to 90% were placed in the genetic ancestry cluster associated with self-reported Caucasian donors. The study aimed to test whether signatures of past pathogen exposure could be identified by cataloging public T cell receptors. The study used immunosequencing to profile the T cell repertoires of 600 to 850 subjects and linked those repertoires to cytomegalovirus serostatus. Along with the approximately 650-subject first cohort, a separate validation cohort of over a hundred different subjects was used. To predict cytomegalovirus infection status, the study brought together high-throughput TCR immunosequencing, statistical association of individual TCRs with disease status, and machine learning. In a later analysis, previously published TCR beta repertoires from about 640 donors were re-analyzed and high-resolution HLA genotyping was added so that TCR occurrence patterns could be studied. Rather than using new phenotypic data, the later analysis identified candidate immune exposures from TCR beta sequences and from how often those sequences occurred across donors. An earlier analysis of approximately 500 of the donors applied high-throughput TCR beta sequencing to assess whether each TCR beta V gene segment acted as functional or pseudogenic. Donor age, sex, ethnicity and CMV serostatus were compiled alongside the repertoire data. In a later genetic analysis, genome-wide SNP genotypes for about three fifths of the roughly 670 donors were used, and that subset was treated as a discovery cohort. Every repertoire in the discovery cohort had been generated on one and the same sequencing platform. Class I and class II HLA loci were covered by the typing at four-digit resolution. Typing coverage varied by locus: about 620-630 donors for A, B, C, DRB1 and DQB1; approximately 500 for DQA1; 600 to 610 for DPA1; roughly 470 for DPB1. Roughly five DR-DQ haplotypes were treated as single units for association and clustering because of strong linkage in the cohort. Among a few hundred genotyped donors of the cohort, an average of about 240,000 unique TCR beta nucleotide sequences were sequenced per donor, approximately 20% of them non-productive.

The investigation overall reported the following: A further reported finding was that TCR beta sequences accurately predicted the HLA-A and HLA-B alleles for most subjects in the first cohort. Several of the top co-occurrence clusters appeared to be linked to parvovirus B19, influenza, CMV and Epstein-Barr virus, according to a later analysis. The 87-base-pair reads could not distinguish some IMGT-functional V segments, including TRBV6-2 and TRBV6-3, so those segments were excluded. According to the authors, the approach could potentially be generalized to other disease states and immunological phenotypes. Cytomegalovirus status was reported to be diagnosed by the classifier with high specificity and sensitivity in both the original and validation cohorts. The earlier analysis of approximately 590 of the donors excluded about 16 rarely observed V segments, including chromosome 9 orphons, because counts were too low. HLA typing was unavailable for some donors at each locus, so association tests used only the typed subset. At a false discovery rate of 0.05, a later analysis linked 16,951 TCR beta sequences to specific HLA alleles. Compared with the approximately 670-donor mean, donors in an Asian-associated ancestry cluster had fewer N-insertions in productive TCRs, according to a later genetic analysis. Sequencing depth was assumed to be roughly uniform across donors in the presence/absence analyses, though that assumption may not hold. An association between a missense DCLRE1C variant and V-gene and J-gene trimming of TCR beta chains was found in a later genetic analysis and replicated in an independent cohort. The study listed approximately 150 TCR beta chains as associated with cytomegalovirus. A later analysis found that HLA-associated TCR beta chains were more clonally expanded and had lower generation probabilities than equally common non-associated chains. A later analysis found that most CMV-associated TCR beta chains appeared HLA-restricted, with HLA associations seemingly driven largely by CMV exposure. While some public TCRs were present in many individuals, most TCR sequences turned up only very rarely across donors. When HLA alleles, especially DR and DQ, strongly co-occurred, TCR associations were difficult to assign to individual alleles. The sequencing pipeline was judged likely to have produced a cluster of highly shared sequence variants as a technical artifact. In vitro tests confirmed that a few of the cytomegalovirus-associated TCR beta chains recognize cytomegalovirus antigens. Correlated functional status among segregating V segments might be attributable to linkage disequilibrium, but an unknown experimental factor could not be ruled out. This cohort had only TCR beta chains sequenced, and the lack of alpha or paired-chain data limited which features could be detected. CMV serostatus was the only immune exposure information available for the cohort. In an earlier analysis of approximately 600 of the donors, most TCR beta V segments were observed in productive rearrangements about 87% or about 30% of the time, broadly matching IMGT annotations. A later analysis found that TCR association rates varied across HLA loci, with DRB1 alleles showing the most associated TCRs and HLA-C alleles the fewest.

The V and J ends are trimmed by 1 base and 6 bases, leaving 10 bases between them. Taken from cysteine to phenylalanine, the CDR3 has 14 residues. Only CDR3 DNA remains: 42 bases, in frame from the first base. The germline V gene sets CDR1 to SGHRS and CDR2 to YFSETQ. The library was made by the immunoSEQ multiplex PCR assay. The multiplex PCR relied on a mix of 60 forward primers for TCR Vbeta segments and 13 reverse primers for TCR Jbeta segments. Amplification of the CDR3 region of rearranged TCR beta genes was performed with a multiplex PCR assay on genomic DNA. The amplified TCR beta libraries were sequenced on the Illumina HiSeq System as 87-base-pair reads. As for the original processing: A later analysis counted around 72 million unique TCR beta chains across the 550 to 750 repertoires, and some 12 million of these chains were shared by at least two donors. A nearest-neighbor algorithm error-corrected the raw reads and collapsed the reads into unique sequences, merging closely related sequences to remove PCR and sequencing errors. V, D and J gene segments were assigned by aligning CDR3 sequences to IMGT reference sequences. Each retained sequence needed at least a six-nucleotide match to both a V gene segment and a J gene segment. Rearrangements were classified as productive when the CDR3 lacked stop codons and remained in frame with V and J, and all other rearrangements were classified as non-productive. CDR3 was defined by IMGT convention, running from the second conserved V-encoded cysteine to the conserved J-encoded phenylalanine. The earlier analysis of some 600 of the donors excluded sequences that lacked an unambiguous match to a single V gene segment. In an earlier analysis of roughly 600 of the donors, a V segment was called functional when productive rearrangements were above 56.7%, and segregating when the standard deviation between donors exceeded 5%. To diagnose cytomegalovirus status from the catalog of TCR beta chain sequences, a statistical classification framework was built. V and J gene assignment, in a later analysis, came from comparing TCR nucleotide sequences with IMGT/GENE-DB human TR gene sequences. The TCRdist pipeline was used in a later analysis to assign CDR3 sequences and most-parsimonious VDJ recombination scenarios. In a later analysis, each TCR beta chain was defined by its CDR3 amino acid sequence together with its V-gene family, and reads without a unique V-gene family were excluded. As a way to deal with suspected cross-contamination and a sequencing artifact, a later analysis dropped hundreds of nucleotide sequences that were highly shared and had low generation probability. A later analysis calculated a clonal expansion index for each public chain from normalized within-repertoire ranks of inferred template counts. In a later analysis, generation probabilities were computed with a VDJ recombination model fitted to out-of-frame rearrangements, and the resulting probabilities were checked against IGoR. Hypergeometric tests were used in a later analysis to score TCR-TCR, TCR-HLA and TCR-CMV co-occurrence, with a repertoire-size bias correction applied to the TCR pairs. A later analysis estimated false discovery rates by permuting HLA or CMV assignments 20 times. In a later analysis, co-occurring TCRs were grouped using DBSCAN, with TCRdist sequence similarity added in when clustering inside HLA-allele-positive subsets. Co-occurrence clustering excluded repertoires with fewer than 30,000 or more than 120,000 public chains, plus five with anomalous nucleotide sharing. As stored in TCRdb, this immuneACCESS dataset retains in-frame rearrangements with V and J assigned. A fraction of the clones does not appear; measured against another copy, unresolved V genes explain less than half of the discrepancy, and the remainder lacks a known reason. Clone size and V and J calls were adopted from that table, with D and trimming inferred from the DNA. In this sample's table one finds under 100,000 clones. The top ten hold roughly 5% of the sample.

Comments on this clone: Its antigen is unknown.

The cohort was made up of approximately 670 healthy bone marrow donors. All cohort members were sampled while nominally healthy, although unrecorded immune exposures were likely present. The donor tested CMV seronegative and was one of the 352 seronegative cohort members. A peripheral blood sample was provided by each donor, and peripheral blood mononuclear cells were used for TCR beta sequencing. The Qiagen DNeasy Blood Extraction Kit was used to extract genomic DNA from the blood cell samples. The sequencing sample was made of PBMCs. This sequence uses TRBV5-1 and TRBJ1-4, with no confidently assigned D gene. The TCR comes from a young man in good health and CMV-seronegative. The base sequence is TGCGCCAGCAGCTTGAGGGTGCGGGATGAAAAACTGTTTTTT. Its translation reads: CASSLRVRDEKLFF. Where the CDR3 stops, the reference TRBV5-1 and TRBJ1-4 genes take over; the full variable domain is KAGVTQTPRYLIKTRGQQVTLSCSPISGHRSVSWYQQTPGQGLQFLFEYFSETQRNKGNFPGRFSGRQFSNSRSEMNVSTLELGDSALYLCASSLRVRDEKLFFGSGTQLSVL.